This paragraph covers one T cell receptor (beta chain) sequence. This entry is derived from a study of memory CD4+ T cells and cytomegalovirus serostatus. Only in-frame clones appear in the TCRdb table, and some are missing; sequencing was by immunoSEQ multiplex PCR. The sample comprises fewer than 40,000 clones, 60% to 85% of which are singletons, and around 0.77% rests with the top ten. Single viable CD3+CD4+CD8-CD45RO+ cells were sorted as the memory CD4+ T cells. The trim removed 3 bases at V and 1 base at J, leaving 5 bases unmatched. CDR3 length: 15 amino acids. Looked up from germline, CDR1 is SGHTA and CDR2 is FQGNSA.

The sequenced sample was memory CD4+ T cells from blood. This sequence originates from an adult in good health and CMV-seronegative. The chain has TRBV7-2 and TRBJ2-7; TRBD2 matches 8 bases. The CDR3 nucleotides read TGTGCCAGCAGCTTTCGGGGGGGTTCTTCCTACGAGCAGTACTTC. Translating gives CASSFRGGSSYEQYF.